The 14 T cell receptor beta chains presented below share a single source sample, sequenced in a study of post-analysis software for immune sequencing data. Study-wide findings and caveats: With TRBV5-6, TRBV5-1 and TRBV20-1 included, several TRBV segments were more frequent in patients than in controls.

For these TCRs, the target antigens are not known. The TCR beta cDNA libraries contained unique molecular identifiers. TCRdb independently ran MiXCR on the PCR reads; one entry per CDR3 protein. Of 400,000 to 500,000 distinct CDR3 sequences listed, approximately 37% are singletons. Input material: blood. The origin of the receptors is a girl aged 2 to 9 with multiple sclerosis.

This clonotype was observed a few times. The chain carries TRBV7-9 and TRBJ2-3; D might be TRBD1 (6 bases). Germline CDR1 reads SEHNR; CDR2 reads FQNEAQ (reference sequence). There are 15 residues in the CDR3. Trimming took off 2 bases at V and 2 bases at J, with 11 bases between the two ends. CDR3 residues: CASSLLTGTTDTQYF. Written as DNA, the CDR3 is TGTGCCAGCAGCTTACTTACAGGGACCACAGATACGCAGTATTTT. Full variable domain (rest looked up from reference TRBV7-9 and TRBJ2-3): DTGVSQNPRHKITKRGQNVTFRCDPISEHNRLYWYRQTLGQGPEFLTYFQNEAQLEKSRLLSDRFSAERPKGSFSTLEIQRTEQGDSAMYLCASSLLTGTTDTQYFGPGTRLTVL.

The gene calls are TRBV4-1 and TRBJ2-7; D gene unclear. Per germline, CDR1 MGHRA and CDR2 YSYEKL. The V end was cut by 0 bases, the J end by 3 bases, with 9 bases between. The CDR3 runs 14 residues. The chain's CDR3 is CASSQEGFHYEQYF. Written as DNA, the CDR3 is TGCGCCAGCAGCCAAGAAGGTTTTCACTACGAGCAGTACTTC.

The J gene is TRBJ2-1, the V gene TRBV7-9; D not resolved. The CDR3 length is 12 residues. Germline V gene lookup returns CDR1 SEHNR and CDR2 FQNEAQ (reference sequence). V lost 6 bases to trimming and J lost 10 bases, with 13 bases between them. The CDR3 nucleotides read TGTGCCAGCAGTCATCGCCACCGGGAGCAGTTCTTC. This encodes CASSHRHREQFF.

The chain combines TRBV4-2 with TRBJ1-2, with 10 bases aligning to TRBD1. Per the germline V gene, CDR1 is LGHNA and CDR2 is YNFKEQ. The CDR3 extends over 15 amino acids. V shed 1 base, J shed 4 bases, and the junction held 3 bases outside the gene matches. CDR3: CASSQARTGGYGYTF. CDR3 nucleotide sequence: TGTGCCAGCAGCCAAGCCAGGACAGGGGGCTATGGCTACACCTTC.

This clonotype was seen once. The genes are TRBV7-2 and TRBJ1-1; D ambiguous. Germline values: CDR1 SGHTA, CDR2 FQGNSA. There are 15 residues in the CDR3. V lost 2 bases and J lost 5, with 15 bases in between. The CDR3 protein is CASSLNPGRLTEAFF. DNA for the CDR3: TGTGCCAGCAGCTTAAATCCCGGGAGGCTTACTGAAGCTTTCTTT.

The chain recombines TRBV28 with TRBJ2-1; 8 nucleotides align to TRBD2. The CDR3 is made up of 17 amino acids. Germline lookup yields CDR1 MDHEN and CDR2 SYDVKM. Losses at the gene ends were 8 bases for V and 4 bases for J; bases not matched to a gene: 16. Here the CDR3 DNA reads TGTGCCAGCTCGTGGGCTAGCGGGTCCTCTCTATACAATGAGCAGTTCTTC. Protein product: CASSWASGSSLYNEQFF.

A few counts support this clonotype. This chain joins TRBV5-1 and TRBJ2-7; 11 bases agree with TRBD2. The CDR3 extends over 14 amino acids. Germline CDR1 is SGHRS and CDR2 is YFSETQ. The V and J ends lost 2 bases and 6 bases, in that order; junction bases with no gene match: 4. CDR3 sequence reads: CASSFGTSGLEQYF. CDR3 nucleotides: TGCGCCAGCAGCTTTGGGACTAGCGGTCTCGAGCAGTACTTC.

V usage is TRBV24-1 and J usage is TRBJ1-2; a possible D gene is TRBD1 (6 bases). Trimming left V 2 bases short and J 4 bases short, with 10 bases between. The CDR3 consists of 14 residues. CDR1 KGHDR and CDR2 SFDVKD come from the germline V gene. In DNA, the CDR3 is TGTGCCACCAGTGATTCTACAGGGTTCTATGGCTACACCTTC. Translation gives CATSDSTGFYGYTF.

About this clonotype itself: The junction shows a germline mismatch at one end, possibly a read error. This chain uses TRBV4-3 with TRBJ2-3, with 9 bases fitting TRBD2. This CDR3 has 15 amino acids. CDR1 and CDR2 (germline): LGHNA, YSLEER. CDR3 loop: CAGSHDMTSGDTQYF. The CDR3 DNA sequence: TGCGCCGGCAGCCATGATATGACTAGCGGAGATACGCAGTATTTT.

The gene calls are TRBV9 and TRBJ2-5; 12 nucleotides agree with TRBD2. The germline V gene encodes CDR1 SGDLS and CDR2 YYNGEE. This CDR3 comprises 20 residues. The V and J ends lost 0 bases and 3 bases, in that order; junction bases with no gene match: 15. The chain's CDR3 is CASSVAPLLASGGAEETQYF. The CDR3 DNA follows: TGTGCCAGCAGCGTAGCCCCCCTTTTGGCTAGCGGGGGGGCAGAAGAGACCCAGTACTTC.

CDR3 coding DNA: TGCAGCGCAAGGAGCTCTAGCGGGAGCTACAGGGAGCAGTTCTTC. This translates into CSARSSSGSYREQFF. The rearrangement joins TRBV29-1 to TRBJ2-1; 10 positions match TRBD2. CDR3 length: 15 amino acids. Looked up from germline, CDR1 is SQVTM and CDR2 is ANQGSEA. With 7 bases clipped from V and 10 bases from J, the junction kept 16 bases outside the gene matches.

This clonotype was seen a few times. The V gene is TRBV18, the J gene TRBJ2-1; D unclear. Germline V CDR1 and CDR2: KGHSH, LQKENI. The CDR3 runs to 13 residues. Trimming removed 3 bases at V and 6 bases at J, with 9 bases between. DNA of the CDR3: TGTGCCAGCTCACCCCAGGAAAGCAATGAGCAGTTCTTC. Translating it yields CASSPQESNEQFF.

The chain uses TRBV12-3 or TRBV12-4 and TRBJ1-5; the D gene is possibly TRBD1 (6 bases). V dropped 5 bases and J dropped 5 bases, with 22 bases sitting between them. This CDR3 has 17 residues. DNA for the CDR3: TGTGCCAGCAGTAACACCTGGGGGGGGCAGTTGGATCAGCCCCAGCATTTT. Protein: CASSNTWGGQLDQPQHF.

The chain combines TRBV20-1 with TRBJ2-7; TRBD1 might be the D (6 bases). Trimming cost V 3 bases and J 3 bases, with 12 bases left between them. The CDR3 is made up of 13 amino acids. The germline CDR1 and CDR2 sequences are DFQATT and SNEGSKA (reference sequence). The CDR3 region is CSASSRGSYEQYF. CDR3 nucleotide sequence: TGCAGTGCTAGCTCCAGGGGCAGCTACGAGCAGTACTTC.